This TCR beta chain was obtained from a study of T cell changes during pregnancy in multiple sclerosis. Data came from immunoSEQ multiplex PCR; TCRdb stores just in-frame clones and leaves some out. The table shows 70,000 or so clones, with about nine tenths occurring only once. CDR3 length: 16 residues. V gave up 0 bases and J gave up 6 bases, with 15 bases separating them. Germline loops: CDR1 GTSNPN, CDR2 SVGIG (reference sequence). The sequence was obtained from a female donor with multiple sclerosis, enrolled in a pregnancy study. This specimen consisted of CD4+ T cells from peripheral blood mononuclear cells, obtained after pregnancy. V is TRBV30 and J is TRBJ1-6; D ambiguous. CDR3 in DNA: TGTGCCTGGAGTGTGGGAGGGTGGGGTTCTAATTCACCCCTCCACTTT. Its protein is CAWSVGGWGSNSPLHF.